This T cell receptor beta chain derives from a study of tumor-infiltrating lymphocytes in primary liver carcinoma. Germline values: CDR1 MNHNS, CDR2 SASEGT. The CDR3 spans 15 residues. TCR beta cDNA was reverse-transcribed from 500 ng of total RNA. The reaction used a constant-region primer and ProtoScript II reverse transcriptase. Library construction for TCR beta comprised three nested multiplex PCR rounds performed with slightly modified ARM-PCR. Each of the first two PCR rounds ran approximately 11 cycles with TRBV1-TRBV30 forward and C-beta reverse primers. From the multiplex PCR reads, TCRdb called clonotypes with MiXCR, one entry per CDR3 protein. The sample lists about 64,000 distinct CDR3 sequences, about two thirds occurring once. This clonotype appeared a few times. A junction end diverges from the germline sequence, so it may reflect a read error. Unsorted bulk tissue of roughly 18-32 mg yielded co-extracted RNA and DNA. In every tumor sample, viable tumor cells made up over 90%.

The TCR comes from a man between 35 and 55 years old with primary liver carcinoma and hepatitis B virus infection. The chain recombines TRBV6-1 with TRBJ2-3, with 10 bases aligning to TRBD1. The sample was liver tumor tissue from sampling region 4. Regarding subset: tumor region T4, right-lateral pole. The CDR3 loop is CASGTGTGVTDMQYF. The DNA for the CDR3 is TGTGCCAGCGGAACCGGGACAGGGGTTACAGATATGCAGTATTTT.